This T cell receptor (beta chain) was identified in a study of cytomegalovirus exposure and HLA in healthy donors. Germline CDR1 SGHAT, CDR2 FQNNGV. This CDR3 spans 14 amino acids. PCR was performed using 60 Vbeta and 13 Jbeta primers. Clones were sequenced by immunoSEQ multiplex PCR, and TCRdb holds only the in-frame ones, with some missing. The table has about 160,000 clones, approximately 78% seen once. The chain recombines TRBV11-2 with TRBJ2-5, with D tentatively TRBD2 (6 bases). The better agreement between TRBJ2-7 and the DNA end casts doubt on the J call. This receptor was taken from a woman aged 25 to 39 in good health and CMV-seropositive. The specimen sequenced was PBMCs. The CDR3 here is CASSLDAGLLEQYF. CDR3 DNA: TGTGCCAGCAGCTTAGATGCGGGGCTTCTCGAGCAGTACTTC.